This TCR beta chain is drawn from a study of circulating CD8 cells and anti-PD-1 response in melanoma. Study results and limitations: Experiments were generally run without replicates. Patients included both untreated and previously treated individuals.

The QIAseq Immune Repertoire TCR panel built the libraries from around 15 ng of total RNA. TCRdb reprocessed the reads with MiXCR, giving one entry per CDR3 protein. The profile covers about 620 distinct CDR3 sequences, with 7.3% appearing a single time and under 20% taken by the ten largest. Germline V lookup: CDR1 SGHAT, CDR2 FQNNGV. This CDR3 region has 14 residues. V lost 2 bases and J lost 2, with 8 bases in between. By share, this clonotype ranks as large (0.1 to 1%). The antigen is undetermined. Sorting of live CD3+CD8+TCRalphabeta+ cells by PD-1 and/or TIGIT gave four subsets. The specimen was CD8+ T cells from PBMCs, collected at baseline or after one month of anti-PD-1 therapy (not recorded which). The chain recombines TRBV11-2 with TRBJ2-3; D might be TRBD1 (6 bases). The TCR sequence derives from a human donor with melanoma. CDR3 loop: CASSLTGHTDTQYF. In DNA, the CDR3 is TGTGCCAGCAGCTTAACAGGGCACACAGATACGCAGTATTTT.